This T cell receptor beta chain was sequenced in a study of human T cells and chemical hapten exposure. Study at large: While the approximately 22-week study was under way, patients received diphenylcyclopropenone on the scalp every week. Notes on the study in general: Alopecia affected the donors, so their immune response may differ from healthy people's. Against controls, expanded TCRs gave rise to significantly more large CDR3 similarity clusters.

One entry per CDR3 protein, called by TCRdb with MiXCR from the RACE reads. The sample lists some 380,000 distinct CDR3 sequences, 4.8% occurring once. Time point here: patch test 1, 2 weeks after DPC sensitization. Treatment given: therapeutic diphenylcyclopropenone sensitization with weekly scalp DPC. V was pared by 0 bases and J by 7 bases, with 19 bases between. Per germline, CDR1 SGHRS and CDR2 YFSETQ. The CDR3 spans 16 residues. This clonotype occurred many times. The antigen remains undetermined. This sequence joins TRBV5-1 and TRBJ1-2; the D gene is possibly TRBD1 (5 bases). The clonotype comes from a woman aged 50 to 60 with alopecia areata. Some clones in this sample may be carry-over from other donors' samples. The sample here was whole blood, taken in connection with sensitization to the hapten diphenylcyclopropenone (DPC). DNA of the CDR3: TGCGCCAGCAGCTTGGTGGCAGATCGGGGGGGTCTTGGCTACACCTTC. Its translation is CASSLVADRGGLGYTF.